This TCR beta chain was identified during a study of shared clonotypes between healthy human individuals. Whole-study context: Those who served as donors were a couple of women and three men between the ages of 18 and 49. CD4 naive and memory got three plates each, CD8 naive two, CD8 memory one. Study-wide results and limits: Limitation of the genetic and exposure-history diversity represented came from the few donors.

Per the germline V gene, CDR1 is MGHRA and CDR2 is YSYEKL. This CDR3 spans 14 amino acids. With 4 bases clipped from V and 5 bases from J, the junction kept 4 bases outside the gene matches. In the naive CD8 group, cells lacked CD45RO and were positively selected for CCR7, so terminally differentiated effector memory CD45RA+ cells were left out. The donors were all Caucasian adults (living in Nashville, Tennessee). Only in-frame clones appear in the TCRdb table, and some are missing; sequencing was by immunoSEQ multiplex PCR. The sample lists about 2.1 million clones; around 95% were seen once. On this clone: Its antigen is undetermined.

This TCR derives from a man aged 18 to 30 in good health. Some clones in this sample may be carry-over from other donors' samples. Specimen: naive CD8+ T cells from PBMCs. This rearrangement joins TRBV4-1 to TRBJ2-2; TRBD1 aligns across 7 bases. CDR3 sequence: CASSPRQGTGELFF. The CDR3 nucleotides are TGCGCCAGCAGCCCGAGACAGGGAACCGGGGAGCTGTTTTTT.